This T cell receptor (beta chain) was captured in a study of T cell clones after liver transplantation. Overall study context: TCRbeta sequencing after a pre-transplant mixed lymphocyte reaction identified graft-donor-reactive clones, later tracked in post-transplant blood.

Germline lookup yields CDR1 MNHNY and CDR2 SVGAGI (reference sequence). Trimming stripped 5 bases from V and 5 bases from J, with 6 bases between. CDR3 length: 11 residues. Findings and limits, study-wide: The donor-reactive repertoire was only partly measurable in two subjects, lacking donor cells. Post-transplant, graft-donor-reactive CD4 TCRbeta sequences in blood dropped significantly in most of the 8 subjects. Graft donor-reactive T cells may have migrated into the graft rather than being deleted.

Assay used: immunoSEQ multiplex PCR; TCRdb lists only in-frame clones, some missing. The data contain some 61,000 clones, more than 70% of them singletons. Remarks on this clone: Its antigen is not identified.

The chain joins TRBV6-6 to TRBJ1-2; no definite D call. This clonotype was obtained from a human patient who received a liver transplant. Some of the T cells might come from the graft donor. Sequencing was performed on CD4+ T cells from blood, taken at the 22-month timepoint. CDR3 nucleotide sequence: TGTGCCAGCAGTACCCGTTATGGCTACACCTTC. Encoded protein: CASSTRYGYTF.